A selection of T cell receptor beta chains follows, all from one sample in a study of blood T cell repertoires in COVID-19. TCRdb keeps only in-frame clones here, not all; method: immunoSEQ multiplex PCR. The data show 200,000 to 250,000 clones, around 81% seen once. Sequencing was performed on peripheral blood. The receptors come from a young man who had recovered from COVID-19. The CDR3 runs from the conserved cysteine through the conserved F or W. D genes are given only for firm matches. Only part of the rows carry a size: once, few, many, or a class if the clone is expanded.

TRBV19	NA	NA	TRBJ1-6	CASSMSQGGRDSPLHF	TGTGCCAGTAGTATGAGCCAGGGCGGTAGAGATTCACCCCTCCACTTT
TRBV27	NA	NA	TRBJ1-4	CASRVTGLHEKLFF	TGTGCCAGCAGGGTGACAGGATTACATGAAAAACTGTTTTTT
TRBV3-1/TRBV3-2	TRBD2	NA	TRBJ2-3	CASIAGGQDTQYF	TGTGCCAGCATTGCGGGGGGGCAAGATACGCAGTATTTT
TRBV5-1	TRBD1	once	TRBJ1-2	CASSPEQGAFGYTF	TGCGCCAGCAGCCCCGAGCAGGGGGCCTTTGGCTACACCTTC
TRBV7-9	NA	NA	TRBJ1-4	CASSLAAAGANEKLFF	TGTGCCAGCAGCTTAGCAGCGGCAGGAGCTAATGAAAAACTGTTTTTT
TRBV4-1	TRBD2	once	TRBJ2-2	CASSHERGGTTGELFF	TGCGCCAGCAGCCACGAGCGGGGGGGAACCACCGGGGAGCTGTTTTTT
TRBV5-4	TRBD1	NA	TRBJ2-3	CASSRGQGERDTQYF	TGTGCCAGCAGCCGGGGACAGGGAGAAAGAGATACGCAGTATTTT
TRBV2	NA	NA	TRBJ1-3	CASSEPQAGPDSGNTIYF	TGTGCCAGCAGTGAACCCCAGGCAGGGCCCGACTCTGGAAACACCATATATTTT
TRBV6-1	NA	NA	TRBJ1-2	CASSDRVVANYGYTF	TGTGCCAGCAGTGACAGGGTGGTAGCTAACTATGGCTACACCTTC
TRBV7-9	TRBD1	NA	TRBJ1-6	CASSLDRSPLHF	TGTGCCAGCAGCCTGGACAGGTCACCCCTCCACTTT
TRBV5-5	NA	NA	TRBJ1-1	CASSPGGGNTEAFF	TGTGCCAGCAGCCCTGGCGGGGGCAACACTGAAGCTTTCTTT
TRBV5-4	NA	NA	TRBJ2-5	CASSLAGWETQYF	TGTGCCAGCAGCTTGGCCGGGTGGGAGACCCAGTACTTC
TRBV28	NA	NA	TRBJ2-3	CASADRSRVKGGDTQYF	TGTGCCTCAGCCGATCGTTCTCGAGTCAAGGGAGGTGATACGCAGTATTTT
TRBV7-9	TRBD2	NA	TRBJ2-1	CASSLTSGDNEQFF	TGTGCCAGCAGCCTCACTAGCGGGGACAATGAGCAGTTCTTC
TRBV13	NA	once	TRBJ2-2	CASSFGRPVTGELFF	TGTGCCAGCAGCTTTGGCAGGCCTGTGACCGGGGAGCTGTTTTTT
TRBV5-6	TRBD1	NA	TRBJ2-1	CASSYATGGSYNEQFF	TGTGCCAGCAGCTACGCCACAGGGGGCTCCTACAATGAGCAGTTCTTC
TRBV24-1	NA	NA	TRBJ2-5	CATSGLTGETQYF	TGTGCCACCAGTGGTCTCACGGGAGAGACCCAGTACTTC
TRBV7-2	NA	NA	TRBJ1-5	CASSVQGEGPQHF	TGTGCCAGCAGCGTACAGGGTGAGGGGCCCCAGCATTTT
TRBV28	NA	NA	TRBJ1-1	CASPPRVTEMNTEAFF	TGTGCCAGCCCACCTAGGGTGACAGAGATGAACACTGAAGCTTTCTTT
TRBV19	TRBD1	NA	TRBJ1-1	CASFRTGMNTEAFF	TGTGCCAGTTTCCGGACAGGGATGAACACTGAAGCTTTCTTT
TRBV5-1	NA	NA	TRBJ2-7	CASSLEQGFFEQYF	TGCGCCAGCAGCTTGGAACAGGGATTTTTCGAGCAGTACTTC
TRBV5-1	TRBD2	NA	TRBJ2-1	CASSGTLAGEQFF	TGCGCCAGCAGCGGAACCTTAGCGGGGGAGCAGTTCTTC
TRBV5-4	TRBD2	NA	TRBJ2-3	CASSLGGGLASDTQYF	TGTGCCAGCAGCTTGGGGGGCGGACTAGCGTCAGATACGCAGTATTTT
TRBV6-5	NA	NA	TRBJ1-6	CASRPGQSNGSLHF	TGTGCCAGCAGGCCTGGACAGTCCAATGGGTCCCTCCACTTT
TRBV7-3	TRBD1	NA	TRBJ2-1	CASSATGEEQFF	TGTGCCAGCAGCGCCACAGGGGAGGAGCAGTTCTTC
TRBV29-1	TRBD1	NA	TRBJ1-1	CSVTDRGPSTEAFF	TGCAGCGTGACAGACAGGGGTCCGTCCACTGAAGCTTTCTTT
TRBV5-1	TRBD1	few	TRBJ1-1	CASSGRTGEATEAFF	TGCGCCAGCAGCGGAAGGACAGGGGAAGCCACTGAAGCTTTCTTT
TRBV5-1	NA	once	TRBJ1-1	CASSLFEAPNTEAFF	TGCGCCAGCAGCTTGTTCGAAGCACCGAACACTGAAGCTTTCTTT
TRBV9	NA	NA	TRBJ2-1	CASSGSNSGEQFF	TGTGCCAGCAGCGGTAGTAATAGCGGAGAGCAGTTCTTC
TRBV11-2	NA	NA	TRBJ2-3	CASSSQGPASTDTQYF	TGTGCCAGCAGCTCTCAGGGGCCGGCTAGCACAGATACGCAGTATTTT
TRBV5-1	TRBD1	few	TRBJ1-2	CASSFDQGAGGYTF	TGCGCCAGCAGCTTCGATCAGGGGGCGGGTGGCTACACCTTC
TRBV27	NA	NA	TRBJ1-2	CASWTGGNYGYTF	TGTGCCAGCTGGACGGGAGGGAACTATGGCTACACCTTC
TRBV5-1	NA	NA	TRBJ1-5	CASSLGNRGRNQPQHF	TGCGCCAGCAGCTTGGGGAATCGGGGTAGAAATCAGCCCCAGCATTTT
TRBV7-2	NA	NA	TRBJ2-5	CASSIVGGSQETQYF	TGTGCCAGCAGCATAGTTGGCGGGTCCCAAGAGACCCAGTACTTC